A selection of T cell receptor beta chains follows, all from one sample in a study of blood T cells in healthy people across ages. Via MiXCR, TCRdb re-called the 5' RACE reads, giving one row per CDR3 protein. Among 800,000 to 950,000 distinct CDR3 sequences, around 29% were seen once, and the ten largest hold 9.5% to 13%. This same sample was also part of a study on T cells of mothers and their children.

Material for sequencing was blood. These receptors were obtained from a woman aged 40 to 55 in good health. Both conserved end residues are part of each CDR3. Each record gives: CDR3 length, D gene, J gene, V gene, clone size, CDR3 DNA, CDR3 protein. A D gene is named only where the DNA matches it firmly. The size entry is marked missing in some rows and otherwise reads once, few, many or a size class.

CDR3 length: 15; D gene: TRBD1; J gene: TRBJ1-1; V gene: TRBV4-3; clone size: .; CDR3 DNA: TGCGCCAGCAGCCACCTCCCAGGGGGCAACACTGAAGCTTTCTTT; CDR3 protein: CASSHLPGGNTEAFF
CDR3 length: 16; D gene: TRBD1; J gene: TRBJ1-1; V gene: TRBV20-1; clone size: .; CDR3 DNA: TGCAGTGCTAGCGTTAACAGGGGAAGAATGAACACTGAAGCTTTCTTT; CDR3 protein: CSASVNRGRMNTEAFF
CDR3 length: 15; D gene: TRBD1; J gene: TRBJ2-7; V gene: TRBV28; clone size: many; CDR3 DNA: TGTGCCAGCAGTTTATTTTACGGGACAGGGAACGAGCAGTACTTC; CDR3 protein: CASSLFYGTGNEQYF
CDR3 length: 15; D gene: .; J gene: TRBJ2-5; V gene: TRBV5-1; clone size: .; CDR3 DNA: TGCGCCAGCAGCGTACAGGGCGCGTACCAAGAGACCCAGTACTTC; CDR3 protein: CASSVQGAYQETQYF
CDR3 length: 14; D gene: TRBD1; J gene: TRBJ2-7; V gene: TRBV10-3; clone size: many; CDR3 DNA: TGTGCCATCAGTGTAAACGGACAGGGGGACGAGCAGTACTTC; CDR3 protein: CAISVNGQGDEQYF
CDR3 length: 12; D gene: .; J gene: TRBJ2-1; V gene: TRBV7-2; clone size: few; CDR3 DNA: TGTGGCAGCAGCCCCCCACTGAATGAGCAGTTCTTC; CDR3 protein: CGSSPPLNEQFF
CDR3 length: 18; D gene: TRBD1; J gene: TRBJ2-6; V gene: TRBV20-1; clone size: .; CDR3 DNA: TGCAGTGCTAGAGTGTCGGGACAGGGGATGACTGGGGCCAACGTCCTGACTTTC; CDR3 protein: CSARVSGQGMTGANVLTF
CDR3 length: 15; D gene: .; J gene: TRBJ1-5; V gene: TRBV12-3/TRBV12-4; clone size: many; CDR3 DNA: TGTGCCAGCAGGGCCGCAGGGATAGGTAATCAGCCCCAGCATTTT; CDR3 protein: CASRAAGIGNQPQHF
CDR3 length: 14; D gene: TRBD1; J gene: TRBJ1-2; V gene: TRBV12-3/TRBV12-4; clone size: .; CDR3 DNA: TGTACCAGCAGACCGCCAGGGGGCGCCTATGGCTACACCTTC; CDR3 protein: CTSRPPGGAYGYTF
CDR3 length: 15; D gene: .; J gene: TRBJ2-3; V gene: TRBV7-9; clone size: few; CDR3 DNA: TGTGCCAGCAGCGACCGGGCCCCTGGAACGGATACGCAGTATTTT; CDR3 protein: CASSDRAPGTDTQYF
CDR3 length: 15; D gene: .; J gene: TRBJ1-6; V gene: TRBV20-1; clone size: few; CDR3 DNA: TGCAGTGCTACACAGGGACTGAGGGATAATTCACCCCTCCACTTT; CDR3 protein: CSATQGLRDNSPLHF
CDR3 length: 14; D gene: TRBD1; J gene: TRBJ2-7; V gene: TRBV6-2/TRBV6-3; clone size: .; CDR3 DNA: TGTGCCAGCAGAAACGGACAGGTTTCCTACGAGCAGTACTTC; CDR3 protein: CASRNGQVSYEQYF
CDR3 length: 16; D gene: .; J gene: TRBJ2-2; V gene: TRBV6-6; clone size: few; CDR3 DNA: TGTGCCAGCAGTTTTGGGGCAGGACTTGGAACCGGGGAGCTGTTTTTT; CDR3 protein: CASSFGAGLGTGELFF
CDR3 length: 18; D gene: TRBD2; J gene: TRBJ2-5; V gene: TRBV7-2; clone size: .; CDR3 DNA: TGTGCCAGCAGCTTAGTGACTAGCGGGGGGCCGACCCAAGAGACCCTGTACTTC; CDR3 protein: CASSLVTSGGPTQETLYF
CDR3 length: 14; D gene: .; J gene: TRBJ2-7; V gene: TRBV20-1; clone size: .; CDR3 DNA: TGCAGTGCTAGCCCGGGATCGGCATCCTACGAGCAGTACTTC; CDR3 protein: CSASPGSASYEQYF
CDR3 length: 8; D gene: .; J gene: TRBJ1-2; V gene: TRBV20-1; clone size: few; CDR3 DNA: TGCAGTGCTAGAGGGGAGACCTTC; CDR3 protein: CSARGETF
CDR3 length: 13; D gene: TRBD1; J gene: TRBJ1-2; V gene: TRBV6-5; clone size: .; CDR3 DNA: TGTGCCAGCAGTTACGGACAGGAGGGTGGCTACACCTTC; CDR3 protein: CASSYGQEGGYTF
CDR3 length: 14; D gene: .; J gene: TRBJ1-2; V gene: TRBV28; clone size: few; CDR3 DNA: TGTGCCAGCAGTTTAAACGGAGTGACGCATGGCTACACCTTC; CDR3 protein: CASSLNGVTHGYTF
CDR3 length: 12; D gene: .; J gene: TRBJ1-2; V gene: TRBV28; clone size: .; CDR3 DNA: TGTGCCAGCAGACAGGAGGTATATGGCTACACCTTC; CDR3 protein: CASRQEVYGYTF
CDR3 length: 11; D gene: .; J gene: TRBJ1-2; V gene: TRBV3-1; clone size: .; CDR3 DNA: TGTGCCAGCAGCCAAGATGTCACCAACACCTTC; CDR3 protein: CASSQDVTNTF
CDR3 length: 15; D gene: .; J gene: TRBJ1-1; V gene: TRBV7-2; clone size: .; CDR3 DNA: TGTGCCAGCAGTTGGGGGGGCTCAGGGGCCTCTGAAGCTTTCTTT; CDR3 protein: CASSWGGSGASEAFF
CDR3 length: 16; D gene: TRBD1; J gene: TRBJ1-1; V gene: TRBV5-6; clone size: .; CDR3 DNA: TGTGCCAGCAGCGCCCGACCGGGACAGGGTTTTGGAGAAGCTTTCTTT; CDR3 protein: CASSARPGQGFGEAFF
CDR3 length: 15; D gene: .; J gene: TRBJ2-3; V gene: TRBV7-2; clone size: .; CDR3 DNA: TGTGCCAGCAGCTTAGAGTATCTTCGCACAGATACGCAGTATTTT; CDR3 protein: CASSLEYLRTDTQYF
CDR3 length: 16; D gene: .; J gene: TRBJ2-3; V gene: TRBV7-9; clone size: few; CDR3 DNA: TGTGCCAGCAGCTTAGGGTTAGCCCCCATCCGGGATACGCAGTATTTT; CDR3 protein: CASSLGLAPIRDTQYF
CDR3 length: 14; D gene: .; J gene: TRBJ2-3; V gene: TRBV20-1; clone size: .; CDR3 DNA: TGCAGTGCTATTAGCGTTAGTAGCACAGATACGCAGTATTTT; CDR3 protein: CSAISVSSTDTQYF
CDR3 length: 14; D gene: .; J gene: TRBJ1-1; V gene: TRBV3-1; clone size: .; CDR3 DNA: TGTGCCAGCACTTTTTTCGGGAAGAACACTGAAGCTTTCTTT; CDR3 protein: CASTFFGKNTEAFF
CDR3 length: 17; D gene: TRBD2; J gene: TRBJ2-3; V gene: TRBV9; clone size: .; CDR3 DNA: TGTGCCGGCAGCCCATTGCCGGGACTAGCTAGCACAGATACGCAGTATTTT; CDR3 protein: CAGSPLPGLASTDTQYF
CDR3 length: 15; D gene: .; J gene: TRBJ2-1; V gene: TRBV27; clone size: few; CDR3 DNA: TGTGCCAGCAGTACTTGGACGGAGAATTACAATGAGCAGTTCTTC; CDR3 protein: CASSTWTENYNEQFF
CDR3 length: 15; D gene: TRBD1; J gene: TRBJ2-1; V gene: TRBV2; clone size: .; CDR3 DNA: TGTGCCAGCAGGCCCGACAGGGCCGCCTACAATGAGCAGTTCTTC; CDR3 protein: CASRPDRAAYNEQFF
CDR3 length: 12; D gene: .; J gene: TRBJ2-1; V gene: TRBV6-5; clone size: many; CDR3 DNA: TGTGCCAGCAGTGGAGGAGGTGGTGAGCAGTTCTTC; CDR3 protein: CASSGGGGEQFF
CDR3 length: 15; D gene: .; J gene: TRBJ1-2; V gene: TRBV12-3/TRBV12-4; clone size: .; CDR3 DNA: TGTGCCAGCAGTTTAGCCCGGTGGCAGTCCTATGGCTACACCTTC; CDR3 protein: CASSLARWQSYGYTF
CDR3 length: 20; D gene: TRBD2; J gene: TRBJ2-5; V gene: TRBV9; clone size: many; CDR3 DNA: TGTGCCAGCAGCGTAGCGCCCTTGTTAGCGGGGGGGCCTTTCGGAGAGACCCAGTACTTC; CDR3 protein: CASSVAPLLAGGPFGETQYF
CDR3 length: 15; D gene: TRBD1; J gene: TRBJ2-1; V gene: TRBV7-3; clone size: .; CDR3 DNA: TGTGCCAGCAGCCCCACTGACAGGGGATTCAATGAGCAGTTCTTC; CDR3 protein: CASSPTDRGFNEQFF